The rows below give T cell receptor beta chains drawn from one sample of a study of cytomegalovirus exposure and HLA in healthy donors. The method was immunoSEQ multiplex PCR; TCRdb's version includes in-frame clones alone and lacks a portion of them. The table includes 110,000 or so clones, 78% detected once. The sequenced material came from PBMCs. Source of these receptors: a male donor in good health and CMV-seronegative. Both conserved end residues are part of each CDR3. The D gene is left open where the match is weak. The size of a clone is reported for some rows only, either as once, few or many, or as a class for expanded clones.

J | V | D | length | size | CDR3 | DNA
TRBJ1-1 | TRBV30 | NA | 12 | NA | CAWTKDSTEAFF | TGTGCCTGGACAAAAGACAGTACTGAAGCTTTCTTT
TRBJ2-3 | TRBV6-4 | NA | 14 | many | CASSDSGEADTQYF | TGTGCCAGCAGTGATTCTGGAGAGGCAGATACGCAGTATTTT
TRBJ2-3 | TRBV7-2 | TRBD2 | 19 | once | CASSLRSVTSGESTDTQYF | TGTGCCAGCAGCTTAAGATCCGTGACTAGCGGGGAAAGCACAGATACGCAGTATTTT
TRBJ2-2 | TRBV29-1 | TRBD1 | 15 | NA | CSVHQGQGHTGELFF | TGCAGCGTACATCAAGGACAGGGGCACACCGGGGAGCTGTTTTTT
TRBJ1-1 | TRBV14 | TRBD1 | 16 | NA | CASSQDIGGWGTEAFF | TGTGCCAGCAGCCAAGATATAGGGGGCTGGGGCACTGAAGCTTTCTTT
TRBJ2-2 | TRBV5-1 | TRBD2 | 18 | NA | CASSLRLGGRENTGELFF | TGCGCCAGCAGCTTGAGACTCGGCGGGAGGGAGAACACCGGGGAGCTGTTTTTT
TRBJ2-7 | TRBV7-9 | TRBD2 | 15 | NA | CASSWGPGGPGEQYF | TGTGCCAGCAGCTGGGGGCCGGGAGGGCCGGGGGAGCAGTACTTC
TRBJ2-1 | TRBV7-9 | NA | 10 | NA | CASSNWEQFF | TGTGCCAGCTCAAACTGGGAGCAGTTCTTC
TRBJ2-7 | TRBV9 | NA | 14 | NA | CASSVERQTYEQYF | TGTGCCAGCAGCGTAGAGAGACAGACCTACGAGCAGTACTTC
TRBJ2-7 | TRBV11-3 | TRBD2 | 14 | NA | CASSLPTAGYEQYF | TGTGCCAGCAGCTTACCTACAGCGGGGTACGAGCAGTACTTC
TRBJ2-7 | TRBV11-3 | NA | 14 | NA | CASSPDTNSYEQYF | TGTGCCAGCAGTCCCGACACCAATTCCTACGAGCAGTACTTC
TRBJ1-2 | TRBV5-4 | TRBD1 | 14 | NA | CASSTTGANYGYTF | TGTGCCAGCAGCACGACAGGGGCGAACTATGGCTACACCTTC
TRBJ2-7 | TRBV4-3 | TRBD1 | 16 | NA | CASSQDRGQGFDEQYF | TGCGCCAGCAGCCAAGATAGGGGACAGGGGTTCGACGAGCAGTACTTC
TRBJ2-5 | TRBV6-5 | TRBD2 | 14 | NA | CASSPGLAGGGQYF | TGTGCCAGCAGCCCGGGACTAGCGGGTGGGGGCCAGTACTTC
TRBJ2-7 | TRBV19 | TRBD2 | 14 | NA | CASGLAGPSYEQYF | TGTGCCAGTGGACTAGCGGGACCCTCCTACGAGCAGTACTTC
TRBJ2-5 | TRBV7-2 | TRBD2 | 14 | NA | CASSQLAAQETQYF | TGTGCCAGCAGCCAACTAGCGGCCCAAGAGACCCAGTACTTC
TRBJ1-2 | TRBV10-1 | NA | 12 | NA | CANLQASYGYTF | TGCGCCAACCTACAGGCATCCTATGGCTACACCTTC
TRBJ1-2 | TRBV7-3 | NA | 13 | NA | CASSRGGPYGYTF | TGTGCCAGCAGTCGCGGGGGCCCCTATGGCTACACCTTC
TRBJ2-2 | TRBV9 | NA | 15 | once | CASSSYNTNTGELFF | TGTGCCAGCAGCTCCTATAATACGAACACCGGGGAGCTGTTTTTT
TRBJ1-4 | TRBV19 | TRBD1 | 16 | NA | CASSIWQGAINEKLFF | TGTGCCAGTAGTATCTGGCAGGGGGCGATTAATGAAAAACTGTTTTTT
TRBJ2-7 | TRBV12-5 | NA | 8 | NA | CASGPPIF | TGTGCTAGTGGTCCCCCTATCTTC
TRBJ2-7 | TRBV19 | NA | 15 | NA | CASSIRLATPYEQYF | TGTGCCAGTAGTATTAGGCTAGCGACTCCCTACGAGCAGTACTTC
TRBJ2-3 | TRBV6-4 | TRBD2 | 16 | NA | CASSWTSGSATDTQYF | TGTGCCAGCAGTTGGACTAGCGGGAGTGCGACAGATACGCAGTATTTT
TRBJ1-2 | TRBV6-5 | NA | 16 | NA | CASSYSMGRTNYGYTF | TGTGCCAGCAGTTACTCGATGGGCAGAACTAACTATGGCTACACCTTC
TRBJ2-3 | TRBV19 | TRBD2 | 16 | NA | CASRYSAGASTDTQYF | TGTGCCAGTAGATACTCAGCGGGAGCTAGCACAGATACGCAGTATTTT
TRBJ2-7 | TRBV27 | TRBD2 | 16 | NA | CASSLFASGDLYEQYF | TGTGCCAGCAGTTTATTTGCTAGCGGGGACCTCTACGAGCAGTACTTC
TRBJ2-5 | TRBV20-1 | NA | 11 | NA | CSARPLETQYF | TGCAGTGCTAGACCCTTGGAGACCCAGTACTTC
TRBJ2-3 | TRBV29-1 | NA | 14 | NA | CSVVHRAPPDTQYF | TGCAGCGTGGTACACAGGGCCCCCCCAGATACGCAGTATTTT
TRBJ2-7 | TRBV5-6 | NA | 15 | NA | CASSFTSAGSYEQYF | TGTGCCAGCAGCTTTACGAGTGCAGGGTCCTACGAGCAGTACTTC
TRBJ2-1 | TRBV27 | TRBD2 | 15 | NA | CASTLSGTSYNEQFF | TGTGCCAGCACCCTTAGCGGGACTTCCTACAATGAGCAGTTCTTC
TRBJ2-1 | TRBV6-5 | NA | 16 | NA | CASSYSWGEVYNEQFF | TGTGCCAGCAGTTACTCCTGGGGGGAGGTCTACAATGAGCAGTTCTTC
TRBJ2-1 | TRBV6-1 | TRBD2 | 14 | once | CASRTSGGYNEQFF | TGTGCCAGCAGGACTAGCGGGGGCTACAATGAGCAGTTCTTC
TRBJ2-3 | TRBV6-1 | TRBD2 | 13 | NA | CASWTSLTDTQYF | TGTGCCAGCTGGACTAGTCTTACAGATACGCAGTATTTT
TRBJ2-3 | TRBV9 | NA | 16 | NA | CASSVVSGTSTDTQYF | TGTGCCAGCAGCGTAGTGTCGGGAACTAGCACAGATACGCAGTATTTT
TRBJ2-7 | TRBV14 | TRBD2 | 14 | NA | CASSLAGTPYEQYF | TGTGCCAGCAGCCTAGCGGGAACCCCCTACGAGCAGTACTTC
TRBJ1-2 | TRBV10-3 | NA | 12 | NA | CAISGGAYGYTF | TGTGCCATCAGTGGAGGAGCCTATGGCTACACCTTC
TRBJ2-1 | TRBV9 | NA | 11 | NA | CASSVDGEQFF | TGTGCCAGCAGCGTAGACGGTGAGCAGTTCTTC
TRBJ2-7 | TRBV28 | TRBD1 | 15 | NA | CASSSGSRGQYEQYF | TGTGCCAGCAGTTCAGGCTCCAGGGGGCAATACGAGCAGTACTTC
TRBJ1-1 | TRBV5-6 | TRBD1 | 14 | NA | CASSLTGVGTEAFF | TGTGCCAGCAGCCTGACAGGGGTGGGAACTGAAGCTTTCTTT
TRBJ2-2 | TRBV27 | TRBD2 | 15 | NA | CASSFSGRYTGELFF | TGTGCCAGCAGTTTTAGCGGGCGCTACACCGGGGAGCTGTTTTTT
TRBJ1-1 | TRBV20-1 | NA | 10 | NA | CSGATAEAFF | TGCAGTGGCGCGACAGCAGAAGCTTTCTTT